This T cell receptor (beta chain) was sequenced for a study of chemoradiotherapy in HPV16-positive cancers. Between the trimmed V and J ends, which lost 8 bases and 7 bases, there was a span of 15 bases. Germline CDR1 and CDR2: MNHNS and SASEGT. The CDR3 spans 14 residues. Method: immunoSEQ multiplex PCR; TCRdb's copy keeps in-frame clones and lacks some. The data contain more than 9,000 clones, around 86% of them singletons. Here the sequenced sample was blood, taken from a patient who underwent chemoradiotherapy. This sequence joins TRBV6-1 and TRBJ1-6; D gene uncertain. The origin of this receptor is a human donor with HPV-associated anogenital cancer. Here the CDR3 reads CASSSNTANSPLHF. In DNA form, the CDR3 reads TGTGCCAGCTCATCCAACACAGCAAATTCACCCCTCCACTTT.